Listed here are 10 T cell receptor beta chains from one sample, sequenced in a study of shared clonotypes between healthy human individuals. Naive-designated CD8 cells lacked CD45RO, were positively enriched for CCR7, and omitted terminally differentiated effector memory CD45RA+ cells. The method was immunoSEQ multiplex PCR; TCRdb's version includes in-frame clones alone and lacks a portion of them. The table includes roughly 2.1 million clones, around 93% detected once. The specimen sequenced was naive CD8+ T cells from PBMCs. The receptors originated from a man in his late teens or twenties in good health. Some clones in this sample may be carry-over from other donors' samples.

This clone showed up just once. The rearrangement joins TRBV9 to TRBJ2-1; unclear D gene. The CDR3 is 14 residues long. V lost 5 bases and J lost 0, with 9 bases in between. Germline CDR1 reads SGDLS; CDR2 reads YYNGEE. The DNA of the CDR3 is TGTGCCAGCAGACCCACCTCCTCCTACAATGAGCAGTTCTTC. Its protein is CASRPTSSYNEQFF.

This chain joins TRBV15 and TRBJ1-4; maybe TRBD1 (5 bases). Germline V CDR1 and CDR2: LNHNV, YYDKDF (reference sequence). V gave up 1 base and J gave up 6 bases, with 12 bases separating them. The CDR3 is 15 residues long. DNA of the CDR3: TGTGCCACCAGCAGAGTTGGGGGAATGGATGAAAAACTGTTTTTT. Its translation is CATSRVGGMDEKLFF.

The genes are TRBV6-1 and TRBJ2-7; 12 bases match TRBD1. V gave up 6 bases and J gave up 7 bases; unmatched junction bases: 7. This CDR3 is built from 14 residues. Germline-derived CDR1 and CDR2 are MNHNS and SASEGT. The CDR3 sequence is CASSRRDRGQEQYF. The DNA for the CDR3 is TGTGCCAGCAGCCGACGGGACAGGGGGCAAGAGCAGTACTTC.

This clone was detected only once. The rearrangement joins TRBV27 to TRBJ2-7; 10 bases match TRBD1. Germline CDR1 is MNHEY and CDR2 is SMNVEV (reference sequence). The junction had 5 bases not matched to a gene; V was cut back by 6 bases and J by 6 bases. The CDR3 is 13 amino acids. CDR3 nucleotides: TGTGCCAGCAGCCCGGACAGGGGGACCGAGCAGTACTTC. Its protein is CASSPDRGTEQYF.

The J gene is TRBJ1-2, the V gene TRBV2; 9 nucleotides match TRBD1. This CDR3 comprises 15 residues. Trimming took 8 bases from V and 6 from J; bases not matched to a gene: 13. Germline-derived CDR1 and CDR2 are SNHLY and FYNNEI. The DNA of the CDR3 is TGTGCCAGCCTTAAAGGGCCGACAGGGGGAAATGGCTACACCTTC. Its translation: CASLKGPTGGNGYTF.

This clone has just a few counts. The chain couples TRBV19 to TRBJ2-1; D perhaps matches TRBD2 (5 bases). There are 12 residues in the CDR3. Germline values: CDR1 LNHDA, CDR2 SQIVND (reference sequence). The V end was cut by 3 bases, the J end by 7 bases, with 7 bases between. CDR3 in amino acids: CASSMGGNEQFF. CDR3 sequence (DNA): TGTGCCAGTAGTATGGGCGGGAATGAGCAGTTCTTC.

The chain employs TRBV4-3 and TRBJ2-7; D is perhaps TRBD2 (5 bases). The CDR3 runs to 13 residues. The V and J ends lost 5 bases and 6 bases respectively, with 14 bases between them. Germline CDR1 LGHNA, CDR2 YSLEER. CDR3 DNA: TGCGCCAGCAGCGGCTCTCGCCGGGGCGAGCAGTACTTC. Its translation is CASSGSRRGEQYF.

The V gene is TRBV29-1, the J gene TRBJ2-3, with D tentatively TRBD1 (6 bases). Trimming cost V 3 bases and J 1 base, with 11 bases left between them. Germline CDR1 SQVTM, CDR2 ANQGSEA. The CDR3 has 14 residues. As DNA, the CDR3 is TGCAGCGTTGACTCCGCAGGGGGCACAGATACGCAGTATTTT. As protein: CSVDSAGGTDTQYF.

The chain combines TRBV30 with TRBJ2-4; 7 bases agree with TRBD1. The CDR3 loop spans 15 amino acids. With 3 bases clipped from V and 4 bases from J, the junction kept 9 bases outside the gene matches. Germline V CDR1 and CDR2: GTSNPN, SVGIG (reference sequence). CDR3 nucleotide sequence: TGTGCCTGGAGCGGCCTCCAGGGGGTGAAAAACATTCAGTACTTC. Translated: CAWSGLQGVKNIQYF.

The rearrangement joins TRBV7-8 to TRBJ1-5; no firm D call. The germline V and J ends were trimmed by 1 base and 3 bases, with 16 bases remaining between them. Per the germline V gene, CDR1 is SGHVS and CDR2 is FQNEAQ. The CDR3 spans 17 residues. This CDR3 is CASSLDRPDTYNQPQHF. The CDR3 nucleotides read TGTGCCAGCAGCTTAGACCGGCCAGATACTTACAATCAGCCCCAGCATTTT.